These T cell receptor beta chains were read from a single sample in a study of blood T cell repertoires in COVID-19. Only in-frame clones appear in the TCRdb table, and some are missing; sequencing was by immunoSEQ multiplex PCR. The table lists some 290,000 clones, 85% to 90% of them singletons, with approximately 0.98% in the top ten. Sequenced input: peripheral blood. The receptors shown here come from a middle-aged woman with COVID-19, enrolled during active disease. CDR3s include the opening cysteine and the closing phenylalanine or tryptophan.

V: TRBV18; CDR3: CASSPDRVEKLFF
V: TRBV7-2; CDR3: CASSLELSAGGSYTQYF
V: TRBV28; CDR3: CASSASGTNYEQYF
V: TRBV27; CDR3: CASSLWPPGLDTDTQYF
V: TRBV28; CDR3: CASSSGGQAEAFF
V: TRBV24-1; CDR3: CATSDPTQGGETQYF
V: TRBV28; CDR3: CASSFAGGQIETQYF
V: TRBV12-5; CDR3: CASGFLAGRRPYEQYF
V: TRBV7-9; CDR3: CASSPEALAGYEQYF
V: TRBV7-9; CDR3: CASMITESSPLHF
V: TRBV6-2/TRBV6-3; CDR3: CASSWLAGGGDTQYF
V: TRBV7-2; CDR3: CASSFWGRQETQYF
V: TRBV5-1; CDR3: CASSPRTGSTEAFF
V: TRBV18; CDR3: CASSPGQGAFSGANVLTF
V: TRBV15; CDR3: CATSRDYRGSNQPQHF
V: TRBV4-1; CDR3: CASSQVNRGGGYTF
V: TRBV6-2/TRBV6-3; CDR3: CASSSGLKTYNEQFF
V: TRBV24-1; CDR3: CACGVGNQPQHF
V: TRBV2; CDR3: CASTEGRSYEQYF
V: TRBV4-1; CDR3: CASSYTGSSSAGNTIYF
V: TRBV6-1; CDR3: CASSESIDRGYGYTF
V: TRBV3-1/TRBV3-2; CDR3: CASSQDEGARYF
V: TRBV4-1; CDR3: CASSQDQNVQGNQPQHF
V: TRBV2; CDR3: CASNNRYNQPQHF
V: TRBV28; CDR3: CASSPGSAARTNTEAFF
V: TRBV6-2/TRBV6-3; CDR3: CASSSINGETQYF
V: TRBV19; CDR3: CASSTLTGGISGNTIYF
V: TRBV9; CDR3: CASSVSVVNSPLHF
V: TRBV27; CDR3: CASSRDRVADTQYF
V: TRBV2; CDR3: CASSEATGGYGYTF
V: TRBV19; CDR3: CASSLRDRVGKNIQYF
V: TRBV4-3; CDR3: CASSQALGGPGTDTQYF
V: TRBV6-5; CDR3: CASGDSTFPSQPLHF
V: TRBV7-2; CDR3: CASSQGSGRGNEQFF
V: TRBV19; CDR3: CASSSGTGGPKTQYF